The entry below gives a single T cell receptor (beta chain) sequence along with its context. This sample was taken from a study of blood T cell repertoires in COVID-19. In the study overall: PBMCs, B-cell-depleted T cells, or T cells were the source of the cDNA or gDNA that made up the material.

Original processing methods: Amplifying reference gene primers gave estimates of nucleated cell counts. The repertoire was sequenced with immunoSEQ multiplex PCR; TCRdb's copy has only in-frame clones and lacks some. V and J calls and clone size are given by that table; D and trimming were obtained from the DNA. The repertoire holds approximately 260,000 clones, with around 90% as singletons. Germline values: CDR1 SQVTM, CDR2 ANQGSEA. The trim removed 1 base at V and 0 bases at J, leaving 8 bases unmatched. The CDR3 has 19 amino acids. What was sequenced was PBMCs or T cells enriched from blood (not recorded which). The genes are TRBV29-1 and TRBJ2-6; 11 bases are shared with TRBD2. The sequence derives from a woman aged 25 to 39 with acute COVID-19. The DNA of the CDR3 is TGCAGCGTTGAAGGGACCGGGACTAGCGGCCCCTCTGGGGCCAACGTCCTGACTTTC. Its protein product is CSVEGTGTSGPSGANVLTF.